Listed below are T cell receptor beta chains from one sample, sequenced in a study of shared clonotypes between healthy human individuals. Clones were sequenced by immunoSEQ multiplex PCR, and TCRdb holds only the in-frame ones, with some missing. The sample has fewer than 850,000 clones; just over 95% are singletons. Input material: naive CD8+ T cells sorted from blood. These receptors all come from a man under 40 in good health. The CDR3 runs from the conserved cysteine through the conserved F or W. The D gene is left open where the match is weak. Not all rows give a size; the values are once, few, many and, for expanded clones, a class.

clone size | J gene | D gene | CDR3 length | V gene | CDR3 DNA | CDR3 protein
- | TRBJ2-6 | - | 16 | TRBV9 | TGTGCCAGCAGCGCTACCCGGTCCTCTGGGGCCAACGTCCTGACTTTC | CASSATRSSGANVLTF
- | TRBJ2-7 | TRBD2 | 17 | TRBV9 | TGTGCCAGCAGTGCATCGGCTAGCGGAAATCTACCCTACGAGCAGTACTTC | CASSASASGNLPYEQYF
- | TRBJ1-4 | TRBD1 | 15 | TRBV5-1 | TGCGCCAGCAGTCTCTTCGACAGGGGAAATGAAAAACTGTTTTTT | CASSLFDRGNEKLFF
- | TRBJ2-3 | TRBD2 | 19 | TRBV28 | TGTGCCAGCAGTACTACTCGATGGACTAGCGGGAGGGGCACAGATACGCAGTATTTT | CASSTTRWTSGRGTDTQYF
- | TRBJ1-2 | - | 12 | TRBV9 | TGTGCCTCCGGGGGAAATAGTTATGGCTACACCTTC | CASGGNSYGYTF
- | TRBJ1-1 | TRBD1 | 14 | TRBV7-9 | TGTGCCAGCAGCCCTCCGACAGGGACCAAAGAAGCTTTCTTT | CASSPPTGTKEAFF
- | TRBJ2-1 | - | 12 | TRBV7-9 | TGTGCCAGCAGCTTAGTCACCCATGAGCAGTTCTTC | CASSLVTHEQFF
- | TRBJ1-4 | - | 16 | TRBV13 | TGTGCCAGCAGCTTGGGCAGGGTTGGAACTAATGAAAAACTGTTTTTT | CASSLGRVGTNEKLFF
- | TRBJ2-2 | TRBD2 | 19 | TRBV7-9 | TGTGCCAGCAGCTTAGTATTGAGCCTAGCGGGAGTACGAACCGGGGAGCTGTTTTTT | CASSLVLSLAGVRTGELFF
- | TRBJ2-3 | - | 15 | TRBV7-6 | TGTGCCAGCAGCTTAGCTAGCGGATACACAGATACGCAGTATTTT | CASSLASGYTDTQYF
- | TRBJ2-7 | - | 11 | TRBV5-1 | TGCGCCAGCAGCTTGGCTAACGAGCAGTACTTC | CASSLANEQYF
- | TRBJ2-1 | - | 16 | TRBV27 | TGTGCCAGCAGTTTATTACCGGGGGGCCTTTACAATGAGCAGTTCTTC | CASSLLPGGLYNEQFF
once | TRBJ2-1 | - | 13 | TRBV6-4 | TGTGCCAGCAGTACGGGAGCCAGACGTGAGCAGTTCTTC | CASSTGARREQFF
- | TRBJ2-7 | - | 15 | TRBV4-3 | TGCGCCAGCAGCCCTCTTGGAGCTAGCTCCTACGAGCAGTACTTC | CASSPLGASSYEQYF
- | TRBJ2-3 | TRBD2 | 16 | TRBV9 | TGTGCCAGCAGCGCCCTATTAGCGGGGTACACAGATACGCAGTATTTT | CASSALLAGYTDTQYF